This TCR beta chain stems from a study of identical twins. Points from the study as a whole: Abundant beta clonotypes from cord blood bore fewer insertions; memory repertoires lacked this pattern.

Points on this clonotype: Its antigen is not known.

One entry per CDR3 protein results from TCRdb running MiXCR on the 5' RACE reads. The sample consists of around 250,000 distinct CDR3 sequences, roughly 13% of them appearing once. The sample was also reused in another study, on yellow fever vaccine responses in identical twins.

The origin of this receptor is a woman between 18 and 29 years old in good health. Sequenced sample: memory (CD45RO+) T cells sorted from blood.

The CDR3 reads CASSGGPTYNEQFF. In nucleotides, the CDR3 is TGTGCCAGCAGTGGCGGGCCTACCTACAATGAGCAGTTCTTC. This chain links TRBV2 with TRBJ2-1; tentative D call: TRBD2 (5 bases). CDR1 is SNHLY and CDR2 is FYNNEI in the germline V gene. The CDR3 consists of 14 residues. V was shortened by 4 bases and J by 2 bases, with 9 bases between the two germline ends.